Below, 16 T cell receptor beta chains from the same sample are listed, as sequenced in a study of blood T cells in healthy people across ages. The use of a sample-barcoded 5' primer and a J-beta primer mix characterized a second PCR of roughly 6 to 12 cycles. TCRdb re-called the 5' RACE reads with MiXCR, one entry per CDR3 protein. The sample contains hundreds of thousands of distinct CDR3 sequences, approximately 52% of which appear only once. Sequenced material: blood. These receptors came from a woman older than 75 in good health.

Regarding this clonotype: This may arise from a read error, as a much more abundant clone is one base away. The chain joins TRBV12-3 or TRBV12-4 to TRBJ2-5; 12 nucleotides line up with TRBD2. V gave up 5 bases and J gave up 11 bases; unmatched junction bases: 12. The CDR3 is made up of 15 amino acids. The CDR3 region is CASSPGLAGYYGQYF. The CDR3 DNA reads TGTGCCAGCAGTCCAGGACTAGCGGGGTATTACGGGCAGTACTTC.

A few counts support this clonotype. The chain couples TRBV24-1 to TRBJ2-1; D ambiguous. Trimming pared 0 bases from V and 9 bases from J, leaving 5 bases between. Germline-derived CDR1 and CDR2 are KGHDR and SFDVKD. The CDR3 is 12 amino acids. The CDR3: CATSDLYAEQFF. For the CDR3, the DNA is TGTGCCACCAGTGATTTGTACGCTGAGCAGTTCTTC.

J is TRBJ1-2 and V is TRBV27; 9 positions match TRBD1. CDR3 length equals 14 residues. J was trimmed by 8 bases and V by 5 bases; bases with no gene match: 9. Per the germline V gene, CDR1 is MNHEY and CDR2 is SMNVEV (reference sequence). CDR3 coding DNA: TGTGCCAGCAGTCCAACAGGGGGCGCGGGAGGCTACACCTTC. This sequence encodes CASSPTGGAGGYTF.

There are a few counts of this clonotype. The gene calls are TRBV29-1 and TRBJ2-1; 9 bases agree with TRBD2. The end of the DNA aligns better with TRBJ2-7, so the J call may be wrong. Germline CDR1 reads SQVTM; CDR2 reads ANQGSEA. CDR3 size: 15 residues. The CDR3 DNA sequence: TGCAGCTCCTTATCCGGGACTAGCTCCTACAATGAGCAGTACTTC. This encodes CSSLSGTSSYNEQYF.

This chain links TRBV4-3 with TRBJ1-2, with D unclear. The CDR3 spans 15 residues. The V end lost 0 bases, the J end lost 2 bases, and 10 bases lay between the germline ends. Germline V gene data show CDR1 as LGHNA and CDR2 as YSLEER. The CDR3 loop reads CASSQERFSNYGYTF. The CDR3 DNA is TGCGCCAGCAGCCAAGAGCGATTTTCGAACTATGGCTACACCTTC.

This clonotype was seen a handful of times. The chain is built from TRBV6-5 and TRBJ1-2, with D possibly TRBD1 on 6 matching bases. The ends were cut back, 8 bases at V and 6 bases at J, with 16 bases in the middle. This CDR3 is 13 amino acids long. Germline V CDR1 and CDR2: MNHEY, SVGAGI. As DNA, the CDR3 is TGTGCCAGCGGGCAGGGGAAGACTCATGGCTACACCTTC. Translation: CASGQGKTHGYTF.

The chain employs TRBV6-1 and TRBJ2-1, with D perhaps being TRBD1 or TRBD2 (6 bases each). Germline CDR1 MNHNS, CDR2 SASEGT. Trimming took 0 bases from V and 5 from J, leaving 14 bases between them. The CDR3 has 16 amino acids. The CDR3 protein is CASSEAGGGLNNEQFF. The CDR3 DNA is TGTGCCAGCAGTGAAGCAGGAGGGGGGCTAAACAATGAGCAGTTCTTC.

This clonotype was counted many times. This chain connects TRBV28 to TRBJ2-7; D is perhaps TRBD1 (6 bases). Germline V gives CDR1 MDHEN, CDR2 SYDVKM. This CDR3 is built from 12 residues. The germline V and J ends were trimmed by 11 bases and 4 bases, with 15 bases remaining between them. CDR3 nucleotides: TGTGCCCACGGACAGATCCCTTACGAGCAGTACTTC. Translating gives CAHGQIPYEQYF.

The chain recombines TRBV29-1 with TRBJ2-7, with unresolved D. CDR1 is SQVTM, CDR2 ANQGSEA, per germline. This CDR3 has 14 residues. V was clipped by 6 bases and J by 6 bases, with 21 bases between them. This chain's CDR3 is CSVDLSGIPSEQYF. CDR3 DNA: TGCAGCGTGGACCTTAGTGGTATACCGTCCGAGCAGTACTTC.

Remarks on this clonotype: The conserved final phenylalanine or tryptophan is absent from the CDR3, which likely points to a read error. The chain couples TRBV20-1 to TRBJ1-1, with D possibly matching TRBD1 (5 bases). Germline CDR1 DFQATT, CDR2 SNEGSKA (reference sequence). The CDR3 runs to 15 residues. V was trimmed by 6 bases and J by 1 base, leaving 18 bases between them. CDR3 nucleotide sequence: TGCAGTGCAAGCGGACATTTACTGGGGAACACTGAAGCTTTCATT. It translates to CSASGHLLGNTEAFI.

In this sample, this clonotype turned up many times. J is TRBJ1-6 and V is TRBV20-1; no clear D. Trimming cost V 2 bases and J 8 bases, with 13 bases left between them. CDR3 length equals 14 residues. In germline, CDR1 is DFQATT, CDR2 SNEGSKA (reference sequence). CDR3 in DNA: TGCAGTGCTAGACCAAGAATGTGGGATTCACCCCTCCACTTT. Translation: CSARPRMWDSPLHF.

The chain has TRBV5-1 and TRBJ1-4; D gene ambiguous. Germline V gene data show CDR1 as SGHRS and CDR2 as YFSETQ. V lost 1 base and J lost 8, with 9 bases in between. The CDR3 runs 13 residues. CDR3 sequence reads: CASSLPTREKLFF. The CDR3 DNA sequence: TGCGCCAGCAGCTTGCCTACACGGGAAAAACTGTTTTTT.

This chain joins TRBV28 and TRBJ2-7; no reliable D call. The V gene's germline CDR1 is MDHEN and CDR2 SYDVKM. This CDR3 contains 11 residues. With 6 bases removed from V and 9 bases from J, the gap between germline ends came to 12 bases. In DNA, the CDR3 is TGTGCCAGCAGCTCTCCGGCCGGGCAGTACTTC. It specifies CASSSPAGQYF.

This clonotype occurred a few times. This chain links TRBV10-2 with TRBJ2-1; no clear D gene. The CDR3 has 14 residues. CDR1 and CDR2 (germline): WSHSY, SAAADI. Trimming cost V 8 bases and J 7 bases, with 18 bases left between them. The CDR3 DNA reads as TGCGCCAGCTTGATTCGGAAAGCTGAAAATGAGCAGTTCTTC. This gives the protein CASLIRKAENEQFF.

This clonotype has only a few counts. The chain joins TRBV29-1 to TRBJ2-3; unclear D gene. Germline loops: CDR1 SQVTM, CDR2 ANQGSEA. CDR3 length: 15 residues. Trimming removed 4 bases from V and 2 bases from J, with 16 bases in between. CDR3 sequence reads: CSVAPPPAITDTQYF. CDR3 sequence (DNA): TGCAGCGTTGCCCCTCCGCCGGCGATCACAGATACGCAGTATTTT.

This clonotype has at least ten counts. The chain recombines TRBV4-1 with TRBJ2-3; D possibly corresponds to TRBD2 (6 bases). Trimming stripped 0 bases from V and 2 bases from J, with 18 bases between. CDR3 size: 18 residues. Germline values: CDR1 MGHRA, CDR2 YSYEKL. For the CDR3, the DNA is TGCGCCAGCAGCCAAGAATCTGGCGGGGCCTCTTACACAGATACGCAGTATTTT. It translates to CASSQESGGASYTDTQYF.